The 28 T cell receptor beta chains in this list originate from one sample, sequenced in a study of human T cells and chemical hapten exposure. TCRdb reprocessed the RACE reads via MiXCR and lists one record per CDR3 protein. The data contain roughly 130,000 distinct CDR3 sequences, 8.5% to 9.5% of them singletons. Time point denoted: healthy volunteer bleed at 2 weeks. From whole blood left unfractionated, total RNA was extracted. The sample taken for sequencing was whole blood. Receptors were obtained from a male donor in good health. Some clones in this sample may be carry-over from other donors' samples.

This clonotype was detected only a few times. The chain couples TRBV7-2 to TRBJ2-5, with TRBD1 matching over 9 bases. This CDR3 has 14 amino acids. After removal of 5 bases from V and 4 bases from J, the junction contained 5 bases not matched to a gene. Per the germline V gene, CDR1 is SGHTA and CDR2 is FQGNSA. DNA of the CDR3: TGTGCCAGCAGCCCGGGACAGGGAAGAGAGACCCAGTACTTC. Protein sequence: CASSPGQGRETQYF.

This clonotype was picked up a small number of times. The V call is TRBV9, the J call TRBJ1-2, with D unresolved. In germline, CDR1 is SGDLS, CDR2 YYNGEE. V dropped 0 bases and J dropped 2 bases, with 8 bases sitting between them. The CDR3 has 14 amino acids. DNA for the CDR3: TGTGCCAGCAGCGTAGTAGAGGGAAACTATGGCTACACCTTC. Its protein is CASSVVEGNYGYTF.

This chain connects TRBV9 to TRBJ2-7; 12 bases are shared with TRBD2. Unmatched junction bases numbered 5, after V lost 2 bases and J lost 2 bases. Germline loops: CDR1 SGDLS, CDR2 YYNGEE. There are 16 residues in the CDR3. CDR3 amino acids: CASSVSSGGVPYEQYF. CDR3 DNA sequence: TGTGCCAGCAGCGTGTCTAGCGGGGGGGTTCCCTACGAGCAGTACTTC.

This clonotype was counted at least ten times. The V and J genes are TRBV5-1 and TRBJ1-1, with D possibly TRBD1 on 6 matching bases. Deletions cut 4 bases from V and 2 bases from J, with 9 bases between. CDR1 and CDR2 (germline): SGHRS, YFSETQ. The CDR3 length is 13 residues. CDR3: CASSPQGNTEAFF. CDR3 nucleotides: TGCGCCAGCAGCCCACAGGGTAACACTGAAGCTTTCTTT.

This clonotype has more than one count but fewer than ten. The V and J genes are TRBV20-1 and TRBJ2-4, with D uncertain. Trimming removed 5 bases at V and 6 bases at J, with 20 bases between. Germline CDR1 is DFQATT and CDR2 is SNEGSKA (reference sequence). This CDR3 is 15 amino acids long. The CDR3 is CSAVPPTRIGNIQYF. CDR3 nucleotide sequence: TGCAGTGCTGTTCCGCCTACTCGGATCGGAAACATTCAGTACTTC.

The chain uses TRBV12-3 or TRBV12-4 and TRBJ2-3, with a tentative D call TRBD1 (6 bases). Deletions cut 5 bases from V and 1 base from J, with 16 bases between. The CDR3 contains 16 residues. The CDR3 reads CASSPQGTPRTDTQYF. CDR3 nucleotide sequence: TGTGCCAGCAGTCCTCAAGGGACACCGCGCACAGATACGCAGTATTTT.

This rearrangement joins TRBV11-2 to TRBJ2-5; D could derive from TRBD1 or TRBD2 (6 bases each). Germline values: CDR1 SGHAT, CDR2 FQNNGV. V was clipped by 1 base and J by 0 bases, with 15 bases between them. This CDR3 has 17 amino acids. CDR3 bases: TGTGCCAGCAGCTTAGCACGGGGGCTGGTTTACCAAGAGACCCAGTACTTC. It specifies CASSLARGLVYQETQYF.

This clonotype was recorded many times. In DNA form, the CDR3 reads TGTGCCAGCTGGCTATTGGGCGGCGCTGAAGCTTTCTTT. It translates to CASWLLGGAEAFF. The V call is TRBV6-5, the J call TRBJ1-1, with D unclear. V dropped 8 bases and J dropped 6 bases, with 16 bases sitting between them. Looked up from germline, CDR1 is MNHEY and CDR2 is SVGAGI. This CDR3 contains 13 residues.

A few counts support this clonotype. The chain is built from TRBV7-2 and TRBJ2-7; D not resolved. The germline V gene encodes CDR1 SGHTA and CDR2 FQGNSA. The V end was cut by 5 bases, the J end by 3 bases, with 11 bases between. There are 13 residues in the CDR3. The CDR3 loop is CASSASISYEQYF. The DNA of the CDR3 is TGTGCCAGCAGCGCCTCCATAAGCTACGAGCAGTACTTC.

As DNA, the CDR3 is TGTGCCAGCAGTCCAGGGGACTCCTCGAGCTCCTACGAGCAGTACTTC. Its translation: CASSPGDSSSSYEQYF. V gene TRBV27 combines with J gene TRBJ2-7; the D call may be TRBD1 or TRBD2 (6 bases each). The germline gives CDR1 MNHEY, CDR2 SMNVEV (reference sequence). V lost 5 bases to trimming and J lost 0 bases, with 17 bases between them. The CDR3 has 16 amino acids.

This clonotype was observed a few times. The chain couples TRBV3-1 to TRBJ2-7; D is possibly TRBD2 (6 bases). V was trimmed by 4 bases and J by 7 bases, leaving 11 bases between them. There are 12 residues in the CDR3. CDR1 is LGHDT, CDR2 YNNKEL, per germline (reference sequence). CDR3 bases: TGTGCCAGCAGCCCCCCGGGGGATGAGCAGTACTTC. Its translation: CASSPPGDEQYF.

This clonotype showed up many times. The chain couples TRBV14 to TRBJ2-5; TRBD2 aligns across 8 bases. V was pared by 3 bases and J by 3 bases, with 6 bases of the junction left unmatched. The CDR3 consists of 15 residues. The germline gives CDR1 SGHDN, CDR2 FVKESK. In nucleotides, the CDR3 is TGTGCCAGCAGCCAGGAGCGGGGGCGGGAAGAGACCCAGTACTTC. It specifies CASSQERGREETQYF.

This clonotype was seen ten or more times. The V call is TRBV6-1, the J call TRBJ1-3, with unresolved D. Germline loops: CDR1 MNHNS, CDR2 SASEGT. This CDR3 contains 14 residues. Between the trimmed V and J ends, which lost 3 bases and 8 bases, there was a span of 14 bases. The chain's CDR3 is CASSDLVQSDTIYF. Written as DNA, the CDR3 is TGTGCCAGCAGTGACCTGGTCCAGTCAGACACCATATATTTT.

The chain links TRBV7-9 to TRBJ2-1; 9 bases map to TRBD2. Germline lookup yields CDR1 SEHNR and CDR2 FQNEAQ (reference sequence). V lost 5 bases, J lost 4 bases, and 6 bases stayed unmatched. CDR3 length: 15 residues. CDR3 coding DNA: TGTGCCAGCAGCCCTCTAGCGGGATCATACAATGAGCAGTTCTTC. Its protein is CASSPLAGSYNEQFF.

The rearrangement links TRBV11-2 to TRBJ1-5, with D hard to call. Between the trimmed V and J ends, which lost 6 bases and 4 bases, there was a span of 10 bases. CDR1 and CDR2 (germline): SGHAT, FQNNGV. The CDR3 spans 13 residues. For the CDR3, the DNA is TGTGCCAGCAGTCCCGCGGCAAATCAGCCCCAGCATTTT. Amino acids: CASSPAANQPQHF.

The sample holds a few counts of this clonotype. The J gene is TRBJ1-1, the V gene TRBV2, with 7 bases fitting TRBD1. Germline V gene lookup returns CDR1 SNHLY and CDR2 FYNNEI. The trim removed 8 bases at V and 2 bases at J, leaving 5 bases unmatched. The CDR3 runs 13 residues. CDR3 residues: CASAGTANTEAFF. The CDR3 nucleotides are TGTGCCAGCGCAGGGACAGCTAACACTGAAGCTTTCTTT.

This clonotype was picked up many times. The V and J genes are TRBV2 and TRBJ1-2, with a possible D match to TRBD1 (6 bases). Germline V gene sequence: CDR1 SNHLY, CDR2 FYNNEI. Deletions cut 1 base from V and 8 bases from J, with 17 bases between. The CDR3 loop spans 15 amino acids. CDR3 sequence: CASSEGPSARGGYTF. The CDR3 DNA reads as TGTGCCAGCAGTGAAGGTCCGTCGGCCAGGGGCGGCTACACCTTC.

This chain joins TRBV30 and TRBJ2-7; D not certain. The CDR3 has 12 residues. Germline assignment: CDR1 GTSNPN and CDR2 SVGIG (reference sequence). The V gene lost 0 bases and the J gene lost 1 base, with 4 bases spanning the gap. CDR3 sequence: CAWSVSSYEQYF. The CDR3, as DNA: TGTGCCTGGAGTGTCAGTTCCTACGAGCAGTACTTC.

The chain combines TRBV29-1 with TRBJ2-1; no clear D. The CDR3 length is 12 residues. V shed 3 bases and J shed 4 bases, with 7 bases lying between them. The germline V gene has CDR1 SQVTM and CDR2 ANQGSEA. The CDR3 sequence is CSVDSTYNEQFF. The DNA for the CDR3 is TGCAGCGTTGATTCAACATACAATGAGCAGTTCTTC.

A note on this clonotype: A much larger clonotype is one base distant, so this may be a read error. The J gene is TRBJ2-1, the V gene TRBV7-2, with 7 bases matching TRBD2. CDR1 and CDR2 (germline): SGHTA, FQGNSA. This CDR3 has 14 amino acids. In nucleotides, the CDR3 is TGTGCCAGCAGTCTCGGGAGGATTAGGGATGAGAAGTTCTTC. Translation gives CASSLGRIRDEKFF. The full variable domain, completed using reference TRBV7-2 and TRBJ2-1, is GAGVSQSPSNKVTEKGKDVELRCDPISGHTALYWYRQSLGQGLEFLIYFQGNSAPDKSGLPSDRFSAERTGGSVSTLTIQRTQQEDSAVYLCASSLGRIRDEKFFGPGTRLTVL.

As for this clonotype: This may stem from a read error, because a much larger clone lies one nucleotide away. The chain links TRBV5-1 to TRBJ1-2; D gene uncertain. Germline CDR1 reads SGHRS; CDR2 reads YFSETQ. The CDR3 spans 13 residues. The CDR3 DNA sequence: TGCGTCAGCAGCTGGCAGAGGGACTATGGCTACACCTTC. Protein product: CVSSWQRDYGYTF. Based on the CDR3 plus reference TRBV5-1 and TRBJ1-2, the full variable domain is KAGVTQTPRYLIKTRGQQVTLSCSPISGHRSVSWYQQTPGQGLQFLFEYFSETQRNKGNFPGRFSGRQFSNSRSEMNVSTLELGDSALYLCVSSWQRDYGYTFGSGTRLTVV.

This clonotype was counted ten times or more. The V gene is TRBV20-1, the J gene TRBJ2-2; a possible D gene is TRBD2 (6 bases). Germline V lookup: CDR1 DFQATT, CDR2 SNEGSKA (reference sequence). The CDR3 sequence is 18 residues long. The V and J ends lost 0 bases and 2 bases respectively, with 19 bases between them. DNA of the CDR3: TGCAGTGCTAGAGATCTGAATAGCGGAGCCGCTAACACCGGGGAGCTGTTTTTT. This translates into CSARDLNSGAANTGELFF.

This clonotype was picked up a small number of times. This sequence joins TRBV18 and TRBJ1-1, with D possibly matching TRBD1 (5 bases). V was shortened by 1 base and J by 5 bases, with 14 bases between the two germline ends. The CDR3 is 15 amino acids. Germline V gene lookup returns CDR1 KGHSH and CDR2 LQKENI. CDR3 region: CASSPLGGSGTEAFF. The CDR3, as DNA: TGTGCCAGCTCACCACTGGGGGGGTCAGGGACTGAAGCTTTCTTT.

This clonotype was seen at least ten times. This chain uses TRBV12-3 or TRBV12-4 with TRBJ1-1; 7 bases line up with TRBD1. The CDR3 extends over 16 amino acids. V lost 5 bases and J lost 2; bases outside the gene matches: 11. In DNA form, the CDR3 reads TGTGCCAGCAGTACCCAACCGACAGGGATAAACACTGAAGCTTTCTTT. Translating gives CASSTQPTGINTEAFF.

This clonotype was counted ten times or more. V is TRBV6-5 and J is TRBJ2-5; TRBD2 matches 9 bases. J gave up 0 bases and V 6 bases, and 11 bases lay outside the gene matches. The CDR3 extends over 17 amino acids. Germline V lookup: CDR1 MNHEY, CDR2 SVGAGI. This CDR3 is CASRPTTRGRDQETQYF. The CDR3 bases are TGTGCCAGCAGACCCACAACTCGCGGGAGGGACCAAGAGACCCAGTACTTC.

The sample holds many counts of this clonotype. This chain joins TRBV20-1 and TRBJ2-5, with TRBD1 matching over 7 bases. This CDR3 is built from 12 residues. The V segment lost 6 bases and the J segment 3 bases; nucleotides outside the gene matches: 4. The V gene's germline CDR1 is DFQATT and CDR2 SNEGSKA (reference sequence). The CDR3 DNA follows: TGCAGTGCCGCTGGGACAGAAGAGACCCAGTACTTC. This translates into CSAAGTEETQYF.

This chain connects TRBV19 to TRBJ2-2; TRBD2 agrees at 9 bases. J lost 3 bases, V lost 2 bases, and 1 base had no gene match. This CDR3 is built from 15 residues. Germline V gene data show CDR1 as LNHDA and CDR2 as SQIVND (reference sequence). The CDR3 region has the DNA TGTGCCAGTAGTATATTAGCGGGAGACACCGGGGAGCTGTTTTTT. It yields the protein CASSILAGDTGELFF.

This clonotype has a count of ten or more. The rearrangement joins TRBV20-1 to TRBJ1-1, with no clear D. The CDR3 is 12 residues long. Germline values: CDR1 DFQATT, CDR2 SNEGSKA (reference sequence). Trimming took off 7 bases at V and 0 bases at J, with 9 bases between the two ends. DNA of the CDR3: TGCAGTGTCCCACAGCTGAACACTGAAGCTTTCTTT. This sequence encodes CSVPQLNTEAFF.